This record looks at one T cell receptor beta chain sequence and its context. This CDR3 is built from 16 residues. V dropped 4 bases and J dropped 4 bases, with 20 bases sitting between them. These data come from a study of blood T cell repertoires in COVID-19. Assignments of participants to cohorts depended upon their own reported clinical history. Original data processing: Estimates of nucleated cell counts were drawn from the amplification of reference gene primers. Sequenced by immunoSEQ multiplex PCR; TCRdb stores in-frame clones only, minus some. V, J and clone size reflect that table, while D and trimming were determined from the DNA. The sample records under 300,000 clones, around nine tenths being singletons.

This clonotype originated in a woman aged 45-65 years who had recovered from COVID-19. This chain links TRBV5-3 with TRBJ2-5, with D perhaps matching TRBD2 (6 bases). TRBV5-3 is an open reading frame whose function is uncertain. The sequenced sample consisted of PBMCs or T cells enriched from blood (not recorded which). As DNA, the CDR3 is TGTGCCAGAAGCGGCACTGGGGAGGAATCCCGAGAGACCCAGTACTTC. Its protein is CARSGTGEESRETQYF.